Presented here are 19 T cell receptor beta chains from one specimen sequenced in a study of blood T cell repertoires in COVID-19. The method was immunoSEQ multiplex PCR; TCRdb's version includes in-frame clones alone and lacks a portion of them. The sample has roughly 230,000 clones; around four fifths are singletons. Sequenced: peripheral blood. These receptors came from a man aged 40-49 years with active or convalescent COVID-19.

At least ten counts were recorded for this clone. The chain couples TRBV14 to TRBJ1-1, with a weak D call TRBD1 (6 bases). Trimming removed 4 bases from V and 5 bases from J, with 14 bases in between. The CDR3 length is 14 residues. Germline values: CDR1 SGHDN, CDR2 FVKESK. CDR3 sequence reads: CASSRLGAGTEAFF. The CDR3 DNA reads TGTGCCAGCAGCCGGTTGGGGGCTGGAACTGAAGCTTTCTTT.

The rearrangement joins TRBV9 to TRBJ2-4, with no clear D. The ends were cut back, 1 base at V and 5 bases at J, with 7 bases in the middle. The CDR3 consists of 13 residues. CDR1 and CDR2 from the germline V gene are SGDLS and YYNGEE. CDR3 nucleotides: TGTGCCAGCAGCGTAAATGAGGAAAACATTCAGTACTTC. Its protein product is CASSVNEENIQYF. Together with reference TRBV9 and TRBJ2-4, the CDR3 gives the full variable domain: DSGVTQTPKHLITATGQRVTLRCSPRSGDLSVYWYQQSLDQGLQFLIQYYNGEERAKGNILERFSAQQFPDLHSELNLSSLELGDSALYFCASSVNEENIQYFGAGTRLSVL.

Only one count was recorded for this clone. This sequence joins TRBV19 and TRBJ1-2; 8 nucleotides match TRBD1. The V gene's germline CDR1 is LNHDA and CDR2 SQIVND (reference sequence). CDR3 length equals 13 residues. V lost 8 bases, J lost 5 bases, and 7 bases stayed unmatched. CDR3 in DNA: TGTGCCAGTTCTCGGGACAGGAATTATGGCTACACCTTC. Translation gives CASSRDRNYGYTF.

The chain couples TRBV10-1 to TRBJ1-5; D possibly corresponds to TRBD1 (6 bases). Germline V gives CDR1 WNHNN, CDR2 SYGVQD (reference sequence). The CDR3 consists of 17 residues. Trimming removed 0 bases at V and 7 bases at J, with 19 bases between. CDR3 residues: CASSESETGTRAQPQHF. In nucleotides, the CDR3 is TGCGCCAGCAGTGAGTCGGAGACCGGGACAAGAGCCCAGCCCCAGCATTTT.

V and J are TRBV9 and TRBJ1-1, with D perhaps matching TRBD1 (5 bases). Trimming took 0 bases from V and 1 from J, leaving 13 bases between them. The CDR3 has 16 residues. Germline V CDR1 and CDR2: SGDLS, YYNGEE. The CDR3 here is CASSVGLGQGNTEAFF. The CDR3 DNA is TGTGCCAGCAGCGTAGGGTTGGGTCAGGGGAACACTGAAGCTTTCTTT.

V usage is TRBV30 and J usage is TRBJ1-6, with D possibly matching TRBD1 (5 bases). CDR1 is GTSNPN, CDR2 SVGIG, per germline (reference sequence). Trimming pared 2 bases from V and 0 bases from J, leaving 14 bases between. The CDR3 is 17 amino acids. CDR3 DNA: TGTGCCTGGAGTTCGTACGACAGAAGCTCCTATAATTCACCCCTCCACTTT. This encodes CAWSSYDRSSYNSPLHF.

V and J are TRBV14 and TRBJ2-7; 8 bases agree with TRBD2. V dropped 0 bases and J dropped 7; count of bases not matched to a gene: 14. The CDR3 totals 17 residues. The V gene's germline CDR1 is SGHDN and CDR2 FVKESK. CDR3 DNA: TGTGCCAGCAGCCAAGATACTTGGGTAGCGGGAACGAGTGAGCAGTACTTC. This translates into CASSQDTWVAGTSEQYF.

The V call is TRBV2, the J call TRBJ2-5; D might be TRBD2 (6 bases). The CDR3 contains 14 residues. In germline, CDR1 is SNHLY, CDR2 FYNNEI. The V gene lost 6 bases and the J gene lost 5 bases, with 16 bases spanning the gap. In DNA, the CDR3 is TGTGCCAGCAGGACCGGGACTTCAGTCGAGACCCAGTACTTC. The encoded protein is CASRTGTSVETQYF. The variable domain in full, with the rest retrieved from reference TRBV2 and TRBJ2-5, is EPEVTQTPSHQVTQMGQEVILRCVPISNHLYFYWYRQILGQKVEFLVSFYNNEISEKSEIFDDQFSVERPDGSNFTLKIRSTKLEDSAMYFCASRTGTSVETQYFGPGTRLLVL.

The genes are TRBV7-6 and TRBJ1-5, with D possibly TRBD1 on 5 matching bases. The CDR3 runs 16 residues. Germline V gene lookup returns CDR1 SGHVS and CDR2 FNYEAQ. The germline V and J ends were trimmed by 1 base and 3 bases, with 13 bases remaining between them. The CDR3 sequence: CASSLEAAGNNQPQHF. CDR3 coding DNA: TGTGCCAGCAGCTTAGAGGCGGCAGGGAACAATCAGCCCCAGCATTTT.

In this sample, this clone turned up a few times. The rearrangement uses TRBV5-1 and TRBJ2-1; maybe TRBD1 (6 bases). In germline, CDR1 is SGHRS, CDR2 YFSETQ. The ends were cut back, 0 bases at V and 2 bases at J, with 9 bases in the middle. The CDR3 sequence is 15 residues long. The CDR3 loop reads CASSLEGTTYNEQFF. For the CDR3, the DNA is TGCGCCAGCAGCTTGGAAGGGACAACCTACAATGAGCAGTTCTTC.

In this sample, this clone turned up once. The V call is TRBV3-1 (or the pseudogene TRBV3-2), the J call TRBJ1-4, with D maybe TRBD1 (6 bases). V gave up 4 bases and J gave up 8 bases, with 11 bases separating them. Germline V gene data show CDR1 as LGHDT and CDR2 as YNNKEL (reference sequence). This CDR3 spans 13 amino acids. CDR3 nucleotide sequence: TGTGCCAGCAGCCTTGTCCAGGGGGAAAAACTGTTTTTT. It translates to CASSLVQGEKLFF.

The genes are TRBV19 and TRBJ1-5; 7 positions agree with TRBD1. V dropped 3 bases and J dropped 4; count of bases not matched to a gene: 12. This CDR3 has 17 amino acids. Germline V gene data show CDR1 as LNHDA and CDR2 as SQIVND (reference sequence). The DNA for the CDR3 is TGTGCCAGTAGTATGGGATGGAGGGGGCTCGGTAATCAGCCCCAGCATTTT. Translating it yields CASSMGWRGLGNQPQHF.

V usage is TRBV10-2 and J usage is TRBJ1-2, with D hard to call. There are 13 residues in the CDR3. Trimming took off 0 bases at V and 4 bases at J, with 6 bases between the two ends. Per the germline V gene, CDR1 is WSHSY and CDR2 is SAAADI. CDR3 DNA sequence: TGCGCCAGCAGTGAGTCCCTACTCTATGGCTACACCTTC. Its translation is CASSESLLYGYTF.

V is TRBV19 and J is TRBJ2-7, with 9 positions matching TRBD1. The CDR3 spans 16 residues. The germline gives CDR1 LNHDA, CDR2 SQIVND (reference sequence). Losses at the gene ends were 0 bases for V and 3 bases for J; bases not matched to a gene: 6. The CDR3 coding sequence is TGTGCCAGTAGTATAGAGGGACAGGGTTCCGACTACGAGCAGTACTTC. It yields the protein CASSIEGQGSDYEQYF.

This clone showed up just once. The V and J genes are TRBV11-2 and TRBJ2-1, with 10 bases lining up with TRBD2. The CDR3 is 17 amino acids. From germline, CDR1 is SGHAT and CDR2 FQNNGV. V trimming: 2 bases; J trimming: 4 bases; junction bases outside the gene matches: 8. The CDR3, as DNA: TGTGCCAGCAGCTTATATAGCGGGGGGCCACCTTACAATGAGCAGTTCTTC. The encoded protein is CASSLYSGGPPYNEQFF.

Notes on this clone: Relative to the germline gene, one junction end is altered; a read error may explain this. The chain couples TRBV7-7 to TRBJ2-5, with D hard to call. CDR3 length equals 13 residues. Per germline, CDR1 SSHAT and CDR2 FNYEAQ (reference sequence). CDR3 DNA sequence: TGTGCTAGCAGCATAGCATTGAGGGAGACCCAGTACTTC. It is translated as CASSIALRETQYF.

CDR3 region: CATSRDHGGYNEKLFF. CDR3 DNA sequence: TGTGCCACCAGCAGAGATCATGGGGGGTACAATGAAAAACTGTTTTTT. This sequence joins TRBV15 and TRBJ1-4, with D maybe TRBD1 (5 bases). The CDR3 consists of 16 residues. Trimming removed 0 bases from V and 5 bases from J, with 13 bases in between. The germline gives CDR1 LNHNV, CDR2 YYDKDF (reference sequence).

The CDR3 bases are TGTGCCAGTAGTATTAAACGACACGTCAATGAGCAGTTCTTC. Translated, it gives CASSIKRHVNEQFF. The chain joins TRBV19 to TRBJ2-1, with D unresolved. Trimming took off 3 bases at V and 6 bases at J, with 12 bases between the two ends. Germline loops: CDR1 LNHDA, CDR2 SQIVND (reference sequence). The length of the CDR3 is 14 residues.

This clone was observed a single time. V gene TRBV28 combines with J gene TRBJ2-7, with D possibly being TRBD1 (6 bases). The CDR3 runs 14 residues. V gave up 2 bases and J gave up 2 bases, with 10 bases separating them. CDR1 is MDHEN, CDR2 SYDVKM, per germline. In nucleotides, the CDR3 is TGTGCCAGCAGTTTAGGGGGCGCAACCTACGAGCAGTACTTC. Protein: CASSLGGATYEQYF.